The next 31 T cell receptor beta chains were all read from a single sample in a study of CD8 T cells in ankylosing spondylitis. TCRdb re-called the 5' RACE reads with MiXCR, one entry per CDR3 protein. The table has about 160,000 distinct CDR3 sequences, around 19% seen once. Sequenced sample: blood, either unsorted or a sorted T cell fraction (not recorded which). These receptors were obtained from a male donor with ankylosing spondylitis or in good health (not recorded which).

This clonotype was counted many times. CDR3 nucleotides: TGCGCCAGCAGCGGGCAGGGAGCTGGAAACACCATATATTTT. Translating it yields CASSGQGAGNTIYF. V is TRBV5-1 and J is TRBJ1-3; D may be TRBD1 (5 bases). The germline gives CDR1 SGHRS, CDR2 YFSETQ. The CDR3 has 14 residues. With 4 bases removed from V and 2 bases from J, the gap between germline ends came to 10 bases.

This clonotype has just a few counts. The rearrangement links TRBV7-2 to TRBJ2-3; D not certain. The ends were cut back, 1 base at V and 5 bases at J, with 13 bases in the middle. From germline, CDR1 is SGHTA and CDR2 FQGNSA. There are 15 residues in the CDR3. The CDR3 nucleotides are TGTGCCAGCAGCTTAGAGGGTTCCAGACAAGATACGCAGTATTTT. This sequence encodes CASSLEGSRQDTQYF.

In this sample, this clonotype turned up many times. This CDR3 is CASRGLAGWNEQFF. The CDR3 region has the DNA TGTGCCAGCAGAGGACTAGCGGGATGGAATGAGCAGTTCTTC. The chain joins TRBV6-1 to TRBJ2-1; 12 bases agree with TRBD2. CDR1 is MNHNS and CDR2 is SASEGT in the germline V gene. The CDR3 has 14 amino acids. V lost 6 bases to trimming and J lost 7 bases; unmatched junction nucleotides: 4.

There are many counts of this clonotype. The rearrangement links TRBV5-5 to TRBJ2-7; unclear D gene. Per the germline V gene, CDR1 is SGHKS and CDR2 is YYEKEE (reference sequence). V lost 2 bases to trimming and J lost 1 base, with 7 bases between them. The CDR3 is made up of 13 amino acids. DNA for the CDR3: TGTGCCAGCAGCTTTGGCTATTCCTACGAGCAGTACTTC. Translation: CASSFGYSYEQYF.

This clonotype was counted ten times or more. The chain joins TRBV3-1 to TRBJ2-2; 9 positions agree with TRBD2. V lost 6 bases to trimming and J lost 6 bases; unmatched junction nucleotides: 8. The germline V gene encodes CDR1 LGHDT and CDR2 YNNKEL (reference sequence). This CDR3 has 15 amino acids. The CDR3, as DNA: TGTGCCAGCAGTCTAATAGCGGGAGAAGCCGGGGAGCTGTTTTTT. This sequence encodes CASSLIAGEAGELFF. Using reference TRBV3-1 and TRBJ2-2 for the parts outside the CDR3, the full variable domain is DTAVSQTPKYLVTQMGNDKSIKCEQNLGHDTMYWYKQDSKKFLKIMFSYNNKELIINETVPNRFSPKSPDKAHLNLHINSLELGDSAVYFCASSLIAGEAGELFFGEGSRLTVL.

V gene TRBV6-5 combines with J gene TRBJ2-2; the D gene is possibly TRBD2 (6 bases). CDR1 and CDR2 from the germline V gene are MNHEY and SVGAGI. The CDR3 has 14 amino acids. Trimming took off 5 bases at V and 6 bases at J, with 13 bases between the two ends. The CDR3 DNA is TGTGCCAGCAGTCCCTCGGGAGTGCCCGGGGAGCTGTTTTTT. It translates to CASSPSGVPGELFF.

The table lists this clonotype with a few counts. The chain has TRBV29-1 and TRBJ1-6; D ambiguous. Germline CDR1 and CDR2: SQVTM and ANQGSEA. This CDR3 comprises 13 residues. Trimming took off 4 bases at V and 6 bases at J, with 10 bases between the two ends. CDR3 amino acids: CSVAMGFNSPLHF. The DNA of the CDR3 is TGCAGCGTTGCGATGGGGTTTAATTCACCCCTCCACTTT.

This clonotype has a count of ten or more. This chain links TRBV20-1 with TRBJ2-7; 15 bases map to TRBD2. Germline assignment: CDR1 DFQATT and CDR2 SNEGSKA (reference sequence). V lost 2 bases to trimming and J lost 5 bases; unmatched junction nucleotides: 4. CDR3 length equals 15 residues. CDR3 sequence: CSARPGTSGRNEQYF. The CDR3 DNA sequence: TGCAGTGCTAGACCCGGGACTAGCGGGAGGAACGAGCAGTACTTC.

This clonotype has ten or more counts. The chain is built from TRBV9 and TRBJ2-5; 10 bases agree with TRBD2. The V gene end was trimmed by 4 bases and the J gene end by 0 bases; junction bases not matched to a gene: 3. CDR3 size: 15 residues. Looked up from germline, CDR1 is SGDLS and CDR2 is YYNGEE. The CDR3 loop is CASSFGLADQETQYF. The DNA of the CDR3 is TGTGCCAGCAGCTTCGGACTAGCGGACCAAGAGACCCAGTACTTC.

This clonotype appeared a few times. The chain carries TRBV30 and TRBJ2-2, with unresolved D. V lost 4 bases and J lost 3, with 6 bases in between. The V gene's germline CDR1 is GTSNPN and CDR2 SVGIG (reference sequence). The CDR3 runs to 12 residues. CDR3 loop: CAWNRDTGELFF. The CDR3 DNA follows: TGTGCCTGGAACCGGGACACCGGGGAGCTGTTTTTT.

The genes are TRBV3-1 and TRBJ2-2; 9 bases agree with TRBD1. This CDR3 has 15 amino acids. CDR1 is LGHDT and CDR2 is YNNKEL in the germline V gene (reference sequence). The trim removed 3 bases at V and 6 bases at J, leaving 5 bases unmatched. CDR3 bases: TGTGCCAGCAGCCAGGGGACAGGGCCGTCCGGGGAGCTGTTTTTT. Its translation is CASSQGTGPSGELFF.

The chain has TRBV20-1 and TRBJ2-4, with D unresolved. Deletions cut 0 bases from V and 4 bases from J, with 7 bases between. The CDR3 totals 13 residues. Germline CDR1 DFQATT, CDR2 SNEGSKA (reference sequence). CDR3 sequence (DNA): TGCAGTGCTAGAGACCCGGCTAAAAACATTCAGTACTTC. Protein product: CSARDPAKNIQYF.

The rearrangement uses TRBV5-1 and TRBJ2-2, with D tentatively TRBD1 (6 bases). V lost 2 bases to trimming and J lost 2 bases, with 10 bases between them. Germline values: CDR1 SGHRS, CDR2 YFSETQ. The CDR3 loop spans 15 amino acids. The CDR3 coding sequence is TGCGCCAGCAGCTTCGGACAGAGAAACACCGGGGAGCTGTTTTTT. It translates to CASSFGQRNTGELFF.

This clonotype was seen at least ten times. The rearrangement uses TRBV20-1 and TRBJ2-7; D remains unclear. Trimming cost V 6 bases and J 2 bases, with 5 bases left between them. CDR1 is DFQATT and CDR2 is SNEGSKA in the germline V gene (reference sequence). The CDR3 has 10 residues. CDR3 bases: TGCAGTGCCGCCCCCTACGAGCAGTACTTC. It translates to CSAAPYEQYF.

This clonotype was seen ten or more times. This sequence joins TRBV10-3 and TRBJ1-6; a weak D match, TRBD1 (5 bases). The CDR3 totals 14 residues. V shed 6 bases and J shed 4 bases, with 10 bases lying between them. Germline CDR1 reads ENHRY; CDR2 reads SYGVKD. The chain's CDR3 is CAIRETEYNSPLHF. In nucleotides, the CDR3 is TGTGCCATCAGGGAGACAGAATATAATTCACCCCTCCACTTT.

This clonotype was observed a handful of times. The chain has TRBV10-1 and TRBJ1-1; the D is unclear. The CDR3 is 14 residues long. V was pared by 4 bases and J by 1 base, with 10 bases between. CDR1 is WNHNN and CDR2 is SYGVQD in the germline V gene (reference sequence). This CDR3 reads CASSVGRRNTEAFF. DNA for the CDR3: TGCGCCAGCAGTGTAGGACGACGGAACACTGAAGCTTTCTTT.

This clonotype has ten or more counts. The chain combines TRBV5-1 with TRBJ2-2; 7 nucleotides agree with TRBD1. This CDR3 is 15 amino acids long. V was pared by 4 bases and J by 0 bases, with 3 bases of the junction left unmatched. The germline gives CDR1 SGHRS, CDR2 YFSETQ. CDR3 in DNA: TGCGCCAGCAGCATGGACAGGACGAACACCGGGGAGCTGTTTTTT. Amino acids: CASSMDRTNTGELFF. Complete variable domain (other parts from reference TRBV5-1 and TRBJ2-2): KAGVTQTPRYLIKTRGQQVTLSCSPISGHRSVSWYQQTPGQGLQFLFEYFSETQRNKGNFPGRFSGRQFSNSRSEMNVSTLELGDSALYLCASSMDRTNTGELFFGEGSRLTVL.

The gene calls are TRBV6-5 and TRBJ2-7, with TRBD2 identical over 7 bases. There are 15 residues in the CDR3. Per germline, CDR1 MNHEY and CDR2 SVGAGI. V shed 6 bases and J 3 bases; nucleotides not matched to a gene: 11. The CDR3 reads CASSLPGTTGYEQYF. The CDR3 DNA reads TGTGCCAGCAGCTTACCCGGGACTACAGGCTACGAGCAGTACTTC.

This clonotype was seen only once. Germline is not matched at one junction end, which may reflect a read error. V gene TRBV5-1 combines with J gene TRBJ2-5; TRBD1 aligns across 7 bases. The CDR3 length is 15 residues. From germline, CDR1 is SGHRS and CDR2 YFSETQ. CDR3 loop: CASSSWDSSEETQYF. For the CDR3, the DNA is TGCGCTAGCAGCTCCTGGGACAGTTCCGAAGAGACCCAGTACTTC.

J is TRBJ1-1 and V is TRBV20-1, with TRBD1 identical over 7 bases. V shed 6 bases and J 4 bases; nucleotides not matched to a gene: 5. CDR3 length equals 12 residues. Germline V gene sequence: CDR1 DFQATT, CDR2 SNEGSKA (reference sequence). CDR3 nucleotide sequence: TGCAGTGCATTCGCAGGGGGCACTGAAGCTTTCTTT. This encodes CSAFAGGTEAFF.

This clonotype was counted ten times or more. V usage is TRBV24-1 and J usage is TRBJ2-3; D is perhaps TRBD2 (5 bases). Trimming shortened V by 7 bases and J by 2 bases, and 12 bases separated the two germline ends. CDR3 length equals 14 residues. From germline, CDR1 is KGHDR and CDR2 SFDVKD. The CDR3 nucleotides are TGTGCCACCAGGGCCGAGGGCCCCACAGATACGCAGTATTTT. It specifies CATRAEGPTDTQYF.

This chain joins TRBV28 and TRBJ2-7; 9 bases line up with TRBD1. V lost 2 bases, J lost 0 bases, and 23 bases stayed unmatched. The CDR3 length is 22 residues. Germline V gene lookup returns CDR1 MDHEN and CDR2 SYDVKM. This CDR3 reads CASSLGTLLGQGGGSLSYEQYF. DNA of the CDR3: TGTGCCAGCAGTTTAGGAACCCTTTTGGGACAGGGAGGCGGAAGCCTCTCCTACGAGCAGTACTTC.

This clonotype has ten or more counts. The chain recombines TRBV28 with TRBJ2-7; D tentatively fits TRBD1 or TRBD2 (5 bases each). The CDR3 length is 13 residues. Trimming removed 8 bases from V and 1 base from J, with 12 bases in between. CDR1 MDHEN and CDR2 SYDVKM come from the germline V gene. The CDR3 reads CASGGGHSYEQYF. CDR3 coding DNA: TGTGCCAGCGGGGGTGGTCATTCCTACGAGCAGTACTTC.

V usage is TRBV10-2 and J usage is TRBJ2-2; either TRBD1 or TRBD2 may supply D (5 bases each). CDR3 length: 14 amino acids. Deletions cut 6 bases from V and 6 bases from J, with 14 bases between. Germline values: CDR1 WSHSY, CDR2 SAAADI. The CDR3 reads CASRPVGGSGELFF. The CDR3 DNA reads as TGCGCCAGCAGGCCCGTTGGGGGTTCCGGGGAGCTGTTTTTT.

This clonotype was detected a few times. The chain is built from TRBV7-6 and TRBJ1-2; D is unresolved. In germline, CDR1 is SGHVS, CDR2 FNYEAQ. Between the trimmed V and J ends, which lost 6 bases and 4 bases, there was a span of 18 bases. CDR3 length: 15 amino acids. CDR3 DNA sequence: TGTGCCAGCAGTCCCCAGGCTTGGGGTACCTATGGCTACACCTTC. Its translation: CASSPQAWGTYGYTF.

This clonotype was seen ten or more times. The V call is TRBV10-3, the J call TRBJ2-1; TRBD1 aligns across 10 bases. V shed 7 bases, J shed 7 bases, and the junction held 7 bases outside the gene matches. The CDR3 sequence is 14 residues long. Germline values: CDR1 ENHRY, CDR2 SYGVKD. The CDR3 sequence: CAITPGQGFNEQFF. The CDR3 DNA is TGTGCCATCACCCCGGGACAGGGGTTTAATGAGCAGTTCTTC.

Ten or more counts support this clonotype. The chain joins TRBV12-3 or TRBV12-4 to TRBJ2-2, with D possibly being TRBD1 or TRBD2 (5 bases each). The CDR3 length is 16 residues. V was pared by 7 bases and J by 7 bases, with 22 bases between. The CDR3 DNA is TGTGCCAGCACCCACGGATGGGACGGTGTAGGCGGGGAGCTGTTTTTT. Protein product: CASTHGWDGVGGELFF.

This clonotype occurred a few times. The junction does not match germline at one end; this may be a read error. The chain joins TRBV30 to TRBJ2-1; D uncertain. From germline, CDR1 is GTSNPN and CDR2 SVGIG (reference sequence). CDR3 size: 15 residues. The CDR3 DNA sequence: TGTGCCTGGGGAAGAAGTCTTCCCTCCTACAACGAGCAGTTCTTC. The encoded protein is CAWGRSLPSYNEQFF.

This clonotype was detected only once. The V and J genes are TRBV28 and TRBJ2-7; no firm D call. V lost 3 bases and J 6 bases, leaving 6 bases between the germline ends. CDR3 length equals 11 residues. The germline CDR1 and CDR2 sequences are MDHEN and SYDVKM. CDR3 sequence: CASSLVFEQYF. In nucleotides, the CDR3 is TGTGCCAGCAGTTTGGTGTTCGAGCAGTACTTC.

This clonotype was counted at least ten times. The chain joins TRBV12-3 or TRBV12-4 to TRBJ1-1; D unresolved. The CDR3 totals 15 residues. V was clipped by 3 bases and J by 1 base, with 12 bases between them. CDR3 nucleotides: TGTGCCAGCAGTTTCCTGGATCCCACGAACACTGAAGCTTTCTTT. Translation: CASSFLDPTNTEAFF.

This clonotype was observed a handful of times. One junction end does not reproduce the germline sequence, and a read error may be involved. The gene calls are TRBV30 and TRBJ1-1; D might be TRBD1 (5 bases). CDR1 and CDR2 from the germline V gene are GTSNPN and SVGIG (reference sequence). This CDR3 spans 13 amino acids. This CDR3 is CAWRLYRNAEAFF. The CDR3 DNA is TGTGCCTGGAGGTTGTACAGGAACGCTGAAGCTTTCTTT.